The clone carrying this T cell receptor beta chain was counted at least ten times. V was cut by 7 bases and J by 2 bases, with 11 bases left in between. This CDR3 has 13 residues. The data derive from a study of spatial heterogeneity in lung cancer. Time point noted: sample taken at primary tumor resection. The cohort: about 79 early-stage, untreated non-small cell lung cancer patients. Frozen PBMC, nontumor lung or tumor provided whole RNA, which was sequenced unsorted. TCRdb called the 5' RACE reads again in MiXCR, with one record for every CDR3 protein. This table holds more than 60,000 distinct CDR3 sequences, 8% found once.

This TCR was recovered from a male donor with early-stage non-small cell lung cancer. V gene TRBV12-3 or TRBV12-4 combines with J gene TRBJ1-1; D unresolved. The sample here was PBMCs, taken at surgery. Here the CDR3 reads CASTQRGNTEAFF. As DNA, the CDR3 is TGTGCCAGCACTCAACGAGGTAACACTGAAGCTTTCTTT.